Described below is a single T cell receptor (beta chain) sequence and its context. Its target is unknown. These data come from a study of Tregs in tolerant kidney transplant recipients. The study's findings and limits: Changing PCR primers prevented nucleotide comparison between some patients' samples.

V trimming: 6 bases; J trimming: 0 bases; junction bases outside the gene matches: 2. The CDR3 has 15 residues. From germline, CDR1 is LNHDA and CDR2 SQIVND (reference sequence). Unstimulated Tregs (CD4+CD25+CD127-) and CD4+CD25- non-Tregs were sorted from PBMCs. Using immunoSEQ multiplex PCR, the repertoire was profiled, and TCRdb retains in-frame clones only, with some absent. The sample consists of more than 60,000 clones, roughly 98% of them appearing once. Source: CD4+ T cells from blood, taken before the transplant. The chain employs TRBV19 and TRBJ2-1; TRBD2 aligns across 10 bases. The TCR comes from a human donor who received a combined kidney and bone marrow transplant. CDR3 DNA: TGTGCCAGTAGGTGGACTAGCGGCTCCTACAATGAGCAGTTCTTC. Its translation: CASRWTSGSYNEQFF.